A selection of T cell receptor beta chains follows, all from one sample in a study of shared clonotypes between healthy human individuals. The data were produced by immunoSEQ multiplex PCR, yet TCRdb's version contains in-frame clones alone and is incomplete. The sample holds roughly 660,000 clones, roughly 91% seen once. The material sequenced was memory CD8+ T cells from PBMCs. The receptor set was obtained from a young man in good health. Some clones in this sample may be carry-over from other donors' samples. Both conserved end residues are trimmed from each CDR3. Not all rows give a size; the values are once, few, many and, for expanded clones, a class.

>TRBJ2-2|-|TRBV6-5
ASSLIRSNTGELF
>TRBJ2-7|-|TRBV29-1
SVGGASGSYEQY
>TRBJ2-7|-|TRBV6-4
ASTTGDEQY
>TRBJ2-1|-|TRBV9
ASSVAPSSYNEQF
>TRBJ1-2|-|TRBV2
ASGGTGGLYGYT
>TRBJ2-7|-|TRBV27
ASSLGGAEQY
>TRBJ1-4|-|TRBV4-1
ASSLERRVNEKLF
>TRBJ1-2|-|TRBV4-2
ASSQVVLGAYGYT
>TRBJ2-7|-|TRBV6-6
ASSPGYYEQY
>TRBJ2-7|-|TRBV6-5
ASSNNAYEQY
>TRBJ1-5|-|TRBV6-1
ASSEGRTGTQPQH
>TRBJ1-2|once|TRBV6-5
ASSFGTTYGYT
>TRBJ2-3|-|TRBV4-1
ASSPDTGTDTQY
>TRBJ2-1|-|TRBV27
ASSLWGNEQF
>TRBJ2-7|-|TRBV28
ASSLNGQGSYEQY
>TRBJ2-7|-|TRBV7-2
ASSSLLARSSYEQY
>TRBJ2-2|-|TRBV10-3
AISVLKGQGFPGELF
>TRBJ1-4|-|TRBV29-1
SVHPRGSGEKLF
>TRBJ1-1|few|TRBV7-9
ASSLSGTYLEAF
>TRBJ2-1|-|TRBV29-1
SVEGVYNEQF